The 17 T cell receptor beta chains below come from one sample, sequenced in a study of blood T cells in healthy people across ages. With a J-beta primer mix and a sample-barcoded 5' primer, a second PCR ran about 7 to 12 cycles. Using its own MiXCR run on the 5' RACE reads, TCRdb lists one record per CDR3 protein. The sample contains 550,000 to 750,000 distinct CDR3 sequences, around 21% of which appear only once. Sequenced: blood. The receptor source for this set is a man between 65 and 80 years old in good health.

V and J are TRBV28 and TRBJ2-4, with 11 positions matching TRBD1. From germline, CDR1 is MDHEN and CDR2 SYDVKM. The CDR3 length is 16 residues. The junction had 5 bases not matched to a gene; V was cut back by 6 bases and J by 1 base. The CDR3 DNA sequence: TGTGCCAGCAGGACTGGGACAGGGGGGGCCAAAAACATTCAGTACTTC. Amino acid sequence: CASRTGTGGAKNIQYF.

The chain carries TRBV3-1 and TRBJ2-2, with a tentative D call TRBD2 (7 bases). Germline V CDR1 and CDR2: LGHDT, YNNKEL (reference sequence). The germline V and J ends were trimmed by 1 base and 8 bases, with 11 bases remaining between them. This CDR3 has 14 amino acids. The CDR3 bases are TGTGCCAGCAGCCAAGTCCGGGGGGCGGGGGAGCTGTTTTTT. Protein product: CASSQVRGAGELFF.

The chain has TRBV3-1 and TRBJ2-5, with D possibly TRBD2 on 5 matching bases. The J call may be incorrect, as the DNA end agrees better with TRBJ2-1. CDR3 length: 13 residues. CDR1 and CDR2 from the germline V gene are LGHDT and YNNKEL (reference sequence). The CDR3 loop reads CASSQVSSTEQFF. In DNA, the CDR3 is TGTGCCAGCAGCCAAGTGTCTAGCACTGAGCAGTTCTTC.

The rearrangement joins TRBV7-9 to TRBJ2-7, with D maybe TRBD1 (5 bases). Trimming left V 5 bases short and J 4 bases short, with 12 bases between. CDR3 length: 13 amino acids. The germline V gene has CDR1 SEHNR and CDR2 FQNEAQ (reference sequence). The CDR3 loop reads CASSTTDKYEQYF. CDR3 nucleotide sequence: TGTGCCAGCAGCACGACGGACAAATACGAGCAGTACTTC.

The CDR3 sequence: CASSQQGRSTEAFF. CDR3 sequence (DNA): TGCGCCAGCAGCCAACAGGGTCGATCCACTGAAGCTTTCTTT. The V gene is TRBV4-1, the J gene TRBJ1-1; tentatively, D is TRBD1 (5 bases). The CDR3 sequence is 14 residues long. Trimming stripped 2 bases from V and 4 bases from J, with 11 bases between. CDR1 is MGHRA and CDR2 is YSYEKL in the germline V gene.

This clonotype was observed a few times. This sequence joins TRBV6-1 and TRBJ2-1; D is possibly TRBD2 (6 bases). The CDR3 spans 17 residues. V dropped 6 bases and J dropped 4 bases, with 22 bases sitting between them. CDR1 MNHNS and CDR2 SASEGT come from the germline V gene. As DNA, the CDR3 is TGTGCCAGCAGACCGCCCGGGGACTCCGGCCGATACAATGAGCAGTTCTTC. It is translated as CASRPPGDSGRYNEQFF.

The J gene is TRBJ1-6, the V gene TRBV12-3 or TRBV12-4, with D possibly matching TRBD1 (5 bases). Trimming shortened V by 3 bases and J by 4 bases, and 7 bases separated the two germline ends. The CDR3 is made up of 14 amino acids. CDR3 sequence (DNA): TGTGCCAGCAGTTTTCGACAGTATAATTCACCCCTCCACTTT. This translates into CASSFRQYNSPLHF.

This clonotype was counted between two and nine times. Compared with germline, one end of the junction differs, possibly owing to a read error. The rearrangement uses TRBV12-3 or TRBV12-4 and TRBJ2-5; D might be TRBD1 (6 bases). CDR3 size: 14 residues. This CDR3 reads CASSVGTNQGTQYF. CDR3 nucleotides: TGTGCCAGCAGTGTCGGGACAAATCAAGGGACCCAGTACTTC.

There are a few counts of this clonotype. DNA of the CDR3: TGTGCCAGCAGTCGGAACAGGGCGAAAGGAGATTCCTACGAGCAGTACTTC. Residues: CASSRNRAKGDSYEQYF. The chain has TRBV2 and TRBJ2-7, with D perhaps TRBD1 (6 bases). The CDR3 spans 17 residues. The V gene lost 5 bases and the J gene lost 1 base, with 21 bases spanning the gap. Germline values: CDR1 SNHLY, CDR2 FYNNEI.

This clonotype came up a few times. The CDR3 is CVAEGGWTEAFF. The CDR3 nucleotides are TGTGTCGCGGAAGGGGGATGGACTGAAGCTTTCTTT. The rearrangement uses TRBV9 and TRBJ1-1; tentative D call: TRBD1 (6 bases). The CDR3 consists of 12 residues. Germline values: CDR1 SGDLS, CDR2 YYNGEE. The full variable domain, its missing parts supplied by reference TRBV9 and TRBJ1-1, is DSGVTQTPKHLITATGQRVTLRCSPRSGDLSVYWYQQSLDQGLQFLIQYYNGEERAKGNILERFSAQQFPDLHSELNLSSLELGDSALYFCVAEGGWTEAFFGQGTRLTVV.

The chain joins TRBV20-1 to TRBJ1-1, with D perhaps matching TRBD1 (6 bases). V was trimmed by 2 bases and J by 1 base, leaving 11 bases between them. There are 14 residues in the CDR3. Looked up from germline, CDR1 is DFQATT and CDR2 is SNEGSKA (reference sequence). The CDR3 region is CSARYGTQNTEAFF. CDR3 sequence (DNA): TGCAGTGCTAGATACGGGACACAGAACACTGAAGCTTTCTTT.

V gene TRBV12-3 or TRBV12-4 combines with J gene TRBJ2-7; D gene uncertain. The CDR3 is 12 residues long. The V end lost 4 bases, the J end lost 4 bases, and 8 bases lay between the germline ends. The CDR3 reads CASSSRRYEQYF. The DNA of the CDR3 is TGTGCCAGCAGTTCGCGACGGTACGAGCAGTACTTC.

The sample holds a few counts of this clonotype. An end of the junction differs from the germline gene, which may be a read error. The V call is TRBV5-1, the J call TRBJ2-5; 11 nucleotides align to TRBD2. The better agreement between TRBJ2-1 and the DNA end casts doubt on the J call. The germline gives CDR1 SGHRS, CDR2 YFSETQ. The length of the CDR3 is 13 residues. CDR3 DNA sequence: TGCGCCAACAGCGTAGCGGGAGGGACCGAGCAGTTCTTC. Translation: CANSVAGGTEQFF.

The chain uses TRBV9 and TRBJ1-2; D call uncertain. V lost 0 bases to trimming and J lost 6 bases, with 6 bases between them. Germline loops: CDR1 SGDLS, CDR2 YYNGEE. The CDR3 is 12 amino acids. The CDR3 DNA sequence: TGTGCCAGCAGCGTAGTGCAGAATGGCTACACCTTC. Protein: CASSVVQNGYTF.

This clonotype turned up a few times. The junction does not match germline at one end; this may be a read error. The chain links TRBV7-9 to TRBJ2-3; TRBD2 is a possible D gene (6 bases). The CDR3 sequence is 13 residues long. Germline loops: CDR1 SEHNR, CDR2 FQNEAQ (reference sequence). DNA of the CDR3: TGTGCCATCAGCTTAGGGACTCCGGATACGCAGTATTTT. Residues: CAISLGTPDTQYF.

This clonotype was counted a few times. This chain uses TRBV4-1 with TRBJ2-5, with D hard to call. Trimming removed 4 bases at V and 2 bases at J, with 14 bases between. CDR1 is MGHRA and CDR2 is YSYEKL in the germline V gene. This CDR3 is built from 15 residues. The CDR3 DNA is TGCGCCAGCAGCCGCTACAGCCTCCAACAAGAGACCCAGTACTTC. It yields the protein CASSRYSLQQETQYF.

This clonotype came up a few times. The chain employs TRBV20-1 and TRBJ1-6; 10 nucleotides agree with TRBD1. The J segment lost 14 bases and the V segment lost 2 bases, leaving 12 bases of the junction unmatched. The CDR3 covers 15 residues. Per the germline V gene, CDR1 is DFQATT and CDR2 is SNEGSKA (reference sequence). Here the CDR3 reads CSARSGTGAPLTLHF. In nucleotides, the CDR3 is TGCAGTGCTAGAAGCGGGACAGGGGCCCCACTAACCCTCCACTTT.